This is a list of T cell receptor beta chains from one sample in a study of cytomegalovirus exposure and HLA in healthy donors. The protocol was immunoSEQ multiplex PCR, while the TCRdb copy is restricted to in-frame clones and leaves out a portion. The data show about 160,000 clones, with 70% to 85% seen just once and about 6% held by the top ten. The sequencing sample was made of PBMCs. The receptors were gathered from a man aged 50-60 years in good health and CMV-seropositive. Each CDR3 is given with its conserved first and last residue. Each record gives: V gene, J gene, CDR3 length, clone size, D gene, CDR3 DNA, CDR3 protein. A D gene is named only where the DNA matches it firmly. The size field is filled for only some rows; it gives once, few, many or a size class.

V gene: TRBV19; J gene: TRBJ1-5; CDR3 length: 18; clone size: .; D gene: TRBD1; CDR3 DNA: TGTGCCAGTCGTACCCCTGGGACAGGGATCAAGGGCAATCAGCCCCAGCATTTT; CDR3 protein: CASRTPGTGIKGNQPQHF
V gene: TRBV19; J gene: TRBJ1-2; CDR3 length: 11; clone size: .; D gene: .; CDR3 DNA: TGTGCCAGTAGTGAGACAGTTGGCTACACCTTC; CDR3 protein: CASSETVGYTF
V gene: TRBV7-8; J gene: TRBJ1-5; CDR3 length: 16; clone size: .; D gene: TRBD1; CDR3 DNA: TGTGCCAGCAGGCCCTCTGACAGGGGAGTAAATCAGCCCCAGCATTTT; CDR3 protein: CASRPSDRGVNQPQHF
V gene: TRBV6-6; J gene: TRBJ2-5; CDR3 length: 12; clone size: .; D gene: .; CDR3 DNA: TGTGCCAGCAGTTACCCCGACAGAACCCAGTACTTC; CDR3 protein: CASSYPDRTQYF
V gene: TRBV30; J gene: TRBJ1-1; CDR3 length: 12; clone size: .; D gene: .; CDR3 DNA: TGTGCCTGGAGTGTCACGGGGACTGAAGCTTTCTTT; CDR3 protein: CAWSVTGTEAFF
V gene: TRBV27; J gene: TRBJ2-2; CDR3 length: 14; clone size: .; D gene: TRBD2; CDR3 DNA: TGTGCCAGCACCCTACCGGGGGGGGACGGGGAGCTGTTTTTT; CDR3 protein: CASTLPGGDGELFF
V gene: TRBV18; J gene: TRBJ2-3; CDR3 length: 15; clone size: .; D gene: .; CDR3 DNA: TGTGCCAGCTCACCGGCGGGGGCAGCCACAGATACGCAGTATTTT; CDR3 protein: CASSPAGAATDTQYF
V gene: TRBV6-6; J gene: TRBJ2-1; CDR3 length: 15; clone size: .; D gene: TRBD2; CDR3 DNA: TGTGCCAGCATCCTGCGGGGGGGCCTTGGGAATGAGCAGTTCTTC; CDR3 protein: CASILRGGLGNEQFF
V gene: TRBV5-6; J gene: TRBJ1-5; CDR3 length: 16; clone size: .; D gene: TRBD1; CDR3 DNA: TGTGCCAGCAGCGAGTACCGGGACAGGGTAAATCAGCCCCAGCATTTT; CDR3 protein: CASSEYRDRVNQPQHF
V gene: TRBV15; J gene: TRBJ2-7; CDR3 length: 15; clone size: few; D gene: .; CDR3 DNA: TGTGCCACCAGCGCCTTAAAGGGGCTCTCCTACGAGCAGTACTTC; CDR3 protein: CATSALKGLSYEQYF
V gene: TRBV4-1; J gene: TRBJ2-7; CDR3 length: 16; clone size: .; D gene: .; CDR3 DNA: TGCGCCAGCAGCCAAGGCGGACAGCTCCTGTCCTACGAGCAGTACTTC; CDR3 protein: CASSQGGQLLSYEQYF
V gene: TRBV2; J gene: TRBJ2-3; CDR3 length: 17; clone size: .; D gene: TRBD2; CDR3 DNA: TGTGCCAGCAGTGAAAAGGGACTAGAGGCCCCCACAGATACGCAGTATTTT; CDR3 protein: CASSEKGLEAPTDTQYF
V gene: TRBV7-8; J gene: TRBJ2-1; CDR3 length: 18; clone size: few; D gene: TRBD2; CDR3 DNA: TGTGCCAGCAGCGTCCTAGCGGGGGGGGTCGTTTCCTACAATGAGCAGTTCTTC; CDR3 protein: CASSVLAGGVVSYNEQFF
V gene: TRBV28; J gene: TRBJ1-1; CDR3 length: 12; clone size: .; D gene: .; CDR3 DNA: TGTGCCAGCAGTTTAAATCGGGGTGAAGCTTTCTTT; CDR3 protein: CASSLNRGEAFF
V gene: TRBV7-8; J gene: TRBJ1-5; CDR3 length: 12; clone size: .; D gene: .; CDR3 DNA: TGTGCCAGCAGCGCCACATCTCAGCCCCAGCATTTT; CDR3 protein: CASSATSQPQHF
V gene: TRBV7-9; J gene: TRBJ2-5; CDR3 length: 13; clone size: .; D gene: .; CDR3 DNA: TGTGCCAGCAGCTTTGGACAGTCGGAGACCCAGTACTTC; CDR3 protein: CASSFGQSETQYF
V gene: TRBV6-5; J gene: TRBJ2-2; CDR3 length: 11; clone size: few; D gene: TRBD1; CDR3 DNA: TGTGCCAGCAGAGGACAGGGAGAGCTGTTTTTT; CDR3 protein: CASRGQGELFF
V gene: TRBV6-1; J gene: TRBJ1-3; CDR3 length: 13; clone size: .; D gene: .; CDR3 DNA: TGTGCCAGCAGTGAAAGGAGCCCCCCGGGTGGATATTTT; CDR3 protein: CASSERSPPGGYF
V gene: TRBV6-5; J gene: TRBJ2-1; CDR3 length: 14; clone size: .; D gene: .; CDR3 DNA: TGTGCCAGCAAGGAGGGCCCCTCCTACAATGAGCAGTTCTTC; CDR3 protein: CASKEGPSYNEQFF
V gene: TRBV9; J gene: TRBJ2-3; CDR3 length: 13; clone size: .; D gene: .; CDR3 DNA: TGTGCCAGCAGCACACGCTCATCAGATACGCAGTATTTT; CDR3 protein: CASSTRSSDTQYF
V gene: TRBV5-1; J gene: TRBJ2-3; CDR3 length: 15; clone size: .; D gene: TRBD1; CDR3 DNA: TGCGCCAGCAGCCTAAGACAGGGTTATACAGATACGCAGTATTTT; CDR3 protein: CASSLRQGYTDTQYF
V gene: TRBV5-6; J gene: TRBJ1-2; CDR3 length: 15; clone size: .; D gene: TRBD1; CDR3 DNA: TGTGCCAGCAGCTTGGCCGGGACAGGAAAAAATGGCTACACCTTC; CDR3 protein: CASSLAGTGKNGYTF
V gene: TRBV2; J gene: TRBJ1-5; CDR3 length: 16; clone size: .; D gene: .; CDR3 DNA: TGTGCCAGCAGTGAGTTGTGGGGGGGAGCTGGTCAGCCCCAGCATTTT; CDR3 protein: CASSELWGGAGQPQHF
V gene: TRBV7-9; J gene: TRBJ1-1; CDR3 length: 13; clone size: .; D gene: TRBD1; CDR3 DNA: TGTGCCAGCAGCTTTGGACAGGGGATCGGAGCTTTCTTT; CDR3 protein: CASSFGQGIGAFF
V gene: TRBV7-2; J gene: TRBJ1-2; CDR3 length: 14; clone size: few; D gene: TRBD1; CDR3 DNA: TGTGCCAGCAGCCCGCGGGACAGTTGGACTGGCTACACCTTC; CDR3 protein: CASSPRDSWTGYTF
V gene: TRBV12-5; J gene: TRBJ2-3; CDR3 length: 15; clone size: .; D gene: .; CDR3 DNA: TGTGCTAGTGCCTTAAGGGGGTTGCCCACAGATACGCAGTATTTT; CDR3 protein: CASALRGLPTDTQYF
V gene: TRBV7-8; J gene: TRBJ2-5; CDR3 length: 13; clone size: .; D gene: .; CDR3 DNA: TGTGCCAGCAGCTTAGGGCAGGAAGAGACCCAGTACTTC; CDR3 protein: CASSLGQEETQYF
V gene: TRBV7-9; J gene: TRBJ1-1; CDR3 length: 14; clone size: .; D gene: .; CDR3 DNA: TGTGCCAGCAGCTTCGGGATTCTCAACACTGAAGCTTTCTTT; CDR3 protein: CASSFGILNTEAFF
V gene: TRBV11-1; J gene: TRBJ2-5; CDR3 length: 11; clone size: .; D gene: .; CDR3 DNA: TGTGCCAGCAGCTCCAAAGAGACCCAGTACTTC; CDR3 protein: CASSSKETQYF
V gene: TRBV11-1; J gene: TRBJ2-1; CDR3 length: 17; clone size: few; D gene: .; CDR3 DNA: TGTGCCAGCAGCTCGTCCGCGGGGTTTGGGGACTACAATGAGCAGTTCTTC; CDR3 protein: CASSSSAGFGDYNEQFF
V gene: TRBV27; J gene: TRBJ1-1; CDR3 length: 13; clone size: many; D gene: .; CDR3 DNA: TGTGCCAGCAGTTTGGGGGGGAGAACTGAAGCTTTCTTT; CDR3 protein: CASSLGGRTEAFF
V gene: TRBV5-1; J gene: TRBJ1-6; CDR3 length: 17; clone size: .; D gene: .; CDR3 DNA: TGCGCCAGCAGCTCAAATCGGGCTCGAGGGCTAGGTTCACCCCTCCACTTT; CDR3 protein: CASSSNRARGLGSPLHF
V gene: TRBV19; J gene: TRBJ1-1; CDR3 length: 16; clone size: .; D gene: .; CDR3 DNA: TGTGCCAGTAGTAATATGGGGAGGGGACGGGGCACTGAAGCTTTCTTT; CDR3 protein: CASSNMGRGRGTEAFF
V gene: TRBV7-8; J gene: TRBJ1-2; CDR3 length: 16; clone size: .; D gene: .; CDR3 DNA: TGTGCCAGCAGCTTAATCCCCCCCTTGGGAGGGATCGGCTACACCTTC; CDR3 protein: CASSLIPPLGGIGYTF
V gene: TRBV5-4; J gene: TRBJ1-2; CDR3 length: 13; clone size: once; D gene: TRBD1; CDR3 DNA: TGTGCCAGCACCGGGGGACAGGGGGGTGGCTACACCTTC; CDR3 protein: CASTGGQGGGYTF
V gene: TRBV19; J gene: TRBJ2-5; CDR3 length: 14; clone size: .; D gene: TRBD2; CDR3 DNA: TGTGCCAGTAGTGCGGCAGCGGGGATAGAGACCCAGTACTTC; CDR3 protein: CASSAAAGIETQYF
V gene: TRBV7-9; J gene: TRBJ2-3; CDR3 length: 16; clone size: .; D gene: TRBD2; CDR3 DNA: TGTGCCAGCAGCCCGGGACTAGCGGTTAGCACAGATACGCAGTATTTT; CDR3 protein: CASSPGLAVSTDTQYF
V gene: TRBV29-1; J gene: TRBJ1-4; CDR3 length: 14; clone size: .; D gene: .; CDR3 DNA: TGCAGCGTTTCAACTGGTGCGACTAATGAAAAACTGTTTTTT; CDR3 protein: CSVSTGATNEKLFF
V gene: TRBV6-5; J gene: TRBJ2-5; CDR3 length: 14; clone size: .; D gene: .; CDR3 DNA: TGTGCCACCCCGGGGGCGGGAGAGCTCGGTCCCCAGTACTTC; CDR3 protein: CATPGAGELGPQYF
V gene: TRBV6-5; J gene: TRBJ2-2; CDR3 length: 15; clone size: once; D gene: TRBD1; CDR3 DNA: TGTGCCAGCAGTCTCCGGGACAGGGGTTCCGGGGAGCTGTTTTTT; CDR3 protein: CASSLRDRGSGELFF
V gene: TRBV29-1; J gene: TRBJ2-5; CDR3 length: 12; clone size: .; D gene: TRBD2; CDR3 DNA: TGCAGCGTTGAAGGCGGGGGGGAGACCCAGTACTTC; CDR3 protein: CSVEGGGETQYF
V gene: TRBV7-9; J gene: TRBJ1-1; CDR3 length: 14; clone size: once; D gene: .; CDR3 DNA: TGTGCCAGCAGCTCGGGAACCCTGAACACTGAAGCTTTCTTT; CDR3 protein: CASSSGTLNTEAFF
V gene: TRBV14; J gene: TRBJ2-2; CDR3 length: 16; clone size: .; D gene: TRBD2; CDR3 DNA: TGTGCCAGCAGACCTAGCGGGGGGGCCGGCACCGGGGAGCTGTTTTTT; CDR3 protein: CASRPSGGAGTGELFF
V gene: TRBV6-6; J gene: TRBJ1-1; CDR3 length: 15; clone size: .; D gene: TRBD1; CDR3 DNA: TGTGCCAGCACCAAAGGCGGGACAGGACAAACTGAGGCTTTCTTT; CDR3 protein: CASTKGGTGQTEAFF
V gene: TRBV2; J gene: TRBJ2-3; CDR3 length: 15; clone size: .; D gene: TRBD2; CDR3 DNA: TGTGCCAGCAGTCGACTAGCGGTAACGGAGGATACGCAGTATTTT; CDR3 protein: CASSRLAVTEDTQYF
V gene: TRBV29-1; J gene: TRBJ1-1; CDR3 length: 12; clone size: .; D gene: .; CDR3 DNA: TGCAGCGGGGCATGGGCGAACACTGAAGCTTTCTTT; CDR3 protein: CSGAWANTEAFF
V gene: TRBV7-7; J gene: TRBJ1-1; CDR3 length: 13; clone size: .; D gene: .; CDR3 DNA: TGTGCCAGCAGCTTCCGGGAGAACACTGAAGCTTTCTTT; CDR3 protein: CASSFRENTEAFF
V gene: TRBV11-3; J gene: TRBJ1-2; CDR3 length: 15; clone size: .; D gene: .; CDR3 DNA: TGTGCCAGCAGCTTAGACGACAGTGAGAACTATGGCTACACCTTC; CDR3 protein: CASSLDDSENYGYTF
V gene: TRBV20-1; J gene: TRBJ2-3; CDR3 length: 11; clone size: .; D gene: .; CDR3 DNA: TGCAGTGGCGTACCCGCAGATACGCAGTATTTT; CDR3 protein: CSGVPADTQYF
V gene: TRBV6-1; J gene: TRBJ1-2; CDR3 length: 13; clone size: .; D gene: .; CDR3 DNA: TGTGCCAGCAGTGAAAGGCAGGATTATGGCTACACCTTC; CDR3 protein: CASSERQDYGYTF
V gene: TRBV19; J gene: TRBJ2-3; CDR3 length: 19; clone size: .; D gene: TRBD1; CDR3 DNA: TGTGCCAGTAGTATAGAGGACAGGGGGCGCCCCGGGCGCACAGATACGCAGTATTTT; CDR3 protein: CASSIEDRGRPGRTDTQYF
V gene: TRBV11-3; J gene: TRBJ1-1; CDR3 length: 13; clone size: .; D gene: TRBD1; CDR3 DNA: TGTGCCAGCAGCGATGACAGGGGGCTTGAAGCTTTCTTT; CDR3 protein: CASSDDRGLEAFF
V gene: TRBV19; J gene: TRBJ1-1; CDR3 length: 14; clone size: .; D gene: TRBD1; CDR3 DNA: TGTGCCACCTCACTGACAGGGGCGAACACTGAAGCTTTCTTT; CDR3 protein: CATSLTGANTEAFF
V gene: TRBV29-1; J gene: TRBJ2-3; CDR3 length: 16; clone size: .; D gene: TRBD1; CDR3 DNA: TGCAGCGTTGAATCCCACAGGGGGCTCAGCACAGATACGCAGTATTTT; CDR3 protein: CSVESHRGLSTDTQYF
V gene: TRBV19; J gene: TRBJ1-2; CDR3 length: 14; clone size: .; D gene: TRBD1; CDR3 DNA: TGTGCCAGTACCACCGGAGGGACAGGCTATGGCTACACCTTC; CDR3 protein: CASTTGGTGYGYTF
V gene: TRBV2; J gene: TRBJ1-2; CDR3 length: 14; clone size: .; D gene: TRBD1; CDR3 DNA: TGTGCCAGCAGCCCCGGGACAGGTGAAAACGGCTACACCTTC; CDR3 protein: CASSPGTGENGYTF